A selection of T cell receptor beta chains follows, all from one sample in a study of blood T cell repertoires in COVID-19. Generated by immunoSEQ multiplex PCR, the TCRdb table keeps only in-frame clones and is missing some. The sample has about 320,000 clones, 80% to 90% seen once. The sequencing sample was made of PBMCs or T cells enriched from blood (not recorded which). These receptors were collected from a young man who had recovered from COVID-19. CDR3s include the opening cysteine and the closing phenylalanine or tryptophan. A D gene is named only where the DNA matches it firmly. Size values are once, few and many counts, or a class for expanded clones, and some rows have none.

d_gene	len	v_gene	abundance	j_gene	CDR3nt	CDR3aa
TRBD1	13	TRBV30	once	TRBJ1-1	TGTGCCTGGACGACAGGGCAGAACACTGAAGCTTTCTTT	CAWTTGQNTEAFF
TRBD1	20	TRBV15	.	TRBJ1-5	TGTGCCACCAGCACTTTTGGGTTCGGGGACAGGGGGCATAGCAATCAGCCCCAGCATTTT	CATSTFGFGDRGHSNQPQHF
.	15	TRBV5-5	.	TRBJ1-2	TGTGCCAGCAGCTTGGCCGGGAGGGAGGACTATGGCTACACCTTC	CASSLAGREDYGYTF
.	12	TRBV15	.	TRBJ2-7	TGTGCCACCAGCAGGCAGGGGTACGAGCAGTACTTC	CATSRQGYEQYF
.	13	TRBV12-5	.	TRBJ2-7	TGTGCTAGTGGACGGGGGAATTCCTACGAGCAGTACTTC	CASGRGNSYEQYF
TRBD1	16	TRBV10-3	.	TRBJ1-2	TGTGCCATCAGTGAGCACAGGGGGCCGGGCAACTATGGCTACACCTTC	CAISEHRGPGNYGYTF
.	12	TRBV21-1	.	TRBJ1-2	TGTGCCAGCAGCCCACCGGTAATCGGCTACACCTTC	CASSPPVIGYTF
TRBD1	15	TRBV15	.	TRBJ1-1	TGTGCCACCAGCAGGGACAGGGAGATGAACACTGAAGCTTTCTTT	CATSRDREMNTEAFF
TRBD2	17	TRBV7-9	.	TRBJ2-1	TGTGCCAGCAGCTTAGTTATCACTAGCGGGGGGGTGGATGAGCAGTTCTTC	CASSLVITSGGVDEQFF
TRBD1	17	TRBV7-9	.	TRBJ1-6	TGTGCCAGCAGCTTAGGAGGGGACAGGGCCTATAATTCACCCCTCCACTTT	CASSLGGDRAYNSPLHF
.	17	TRBV11-2	once	TRBJ1-3	TGTGCCAGCAGCCCACCATGGTCAGCAGGGTGGGGAAACACCATATATTTT	CASSPPWSAGWGNTIYF
.	16	TRBV9	.	TRBJ2-1	TGTGCCAGCAGCATTCCAGGGGGAGCGGGTTACAATGAGCAGTTCTTC	CASSIPGGAGYNEQFF